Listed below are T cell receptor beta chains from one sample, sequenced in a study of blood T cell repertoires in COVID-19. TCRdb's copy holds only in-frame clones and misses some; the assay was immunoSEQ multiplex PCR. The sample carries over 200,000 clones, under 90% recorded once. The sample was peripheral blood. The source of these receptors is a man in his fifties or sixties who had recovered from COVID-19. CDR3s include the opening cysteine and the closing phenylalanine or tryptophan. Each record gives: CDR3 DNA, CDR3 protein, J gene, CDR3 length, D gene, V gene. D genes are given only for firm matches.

cdr3_nt: TGTGCCAGCAGCTCCCAAGCGACCCATCTAGCGGGAGGGCCCAATGAGCAGTTCTTC
cdr3_aa: CASSSQATHLAGGPNEQFF
j_call: TRBJ2-1
cdr3_length: 19
d_call: TRBD2
v_call: TRBV7-6

cdr3_nt: TGTGCCTGCAGAACCGGGACACTGAACACTGAAGCTTTCTTT
cdr3_aa: CACRTGTLNTEAFF
j_call: TRBJ1-1
cdr3_length: 14
d_call: NA
v_call: TRBV30

cdr3_nt: TGTGCCAGCAGCTCGACAGGGCGCGAGCAGTACTTC
cdr3_aa: CASSSTGREQYF
j_call: TRBJ2-7
cdr3_length: 12
d_call: TRBD1
v_call: TRBV5-6

cdr3_nt: TGTGCCAGCAGCTCCCTCCCGGGAGATACGCAGTATTTT
cdr3_aa: CASSSLPGDTQYF
j_call: TRBJ2-3
cdr3_length: 13
d_call: NA
v_call: TRBV6-2/TRBV6-3

cdr3_nt: TGTGCCAGCAGTTGGACAGGGGGCAATCAGCCCCAGCATTTT
cdr3_aa: CASSWTGGNQPQHF
j_call: TRBJ1-5
cdr3_length: 14
d_call: TRBD1
v_call: TRBV28

cdr3_nt: TGTGCCAGCAGCCGCCCTAACGGGGACTATGGCTACACCTTC
cdr3_aa: CASSRPNGDYGYTF
j_call: TRBJ1-2
cdr3_length: 14
d_call: NA
v_call: TRBV28

cdr3_nt: TGCGCCAGCAACTCGGGAGGGTCTAGCACCGGGGAGACCCAGTACTTC
cdr3_aa: CASNSGGSSTGETQYF
j_call: TRBJ2-5
cdr3_length: 16
d_call: TRBD2
v_call: TRBV5-1

cdr3_nt: TGTGCCAGCAGCCTGGGACTAGCGGAGACCACAGATACGCAGTATTTT
cdr3_aa: CASSLGLAETTDTQYF
j_call: TRBJ2-3
cdr3_length: 16
d_call: TRBD2
v_call: TRBV7-3

cdr3_nt: TGTGCCAGCAAGATAGCGGGGGTGAACACCGGGGAGCTGTTTTTT
cdr3_aa: CASKIAGVNTGELFF
j_call: TRBJ2-2
cdr3_length: 15
d_call: TRBD2
v_call: TRBV5-4

cdr3_nt: TGTGCCAGCAGCTTAGGGACTAGCGGGGCCTACAATGAGCAGTTCTTC
cdr3_aa: CASSLGTSGAYNEQFF
j_call: TRBJ2-1
cdr3_length: 16
d_call: TRBD2
v_call: TRBV11-3

cdr3_nt: TGTGCCAGCTCAACGACAGGGGGCTGGGTCAATGAGCAGTTCTTC
cdr3_aa: CASSTTGGWVNEQFF
j_call: TRBJ2-1
cdr3_length: 15
d_call: TRBD1
v_call: TRBV18

cdr3_nt: TGTGCCAGCTCACCAGGACAGGGGGACCCGCCCTACGCTTTCTTT
cdr3_aa: CASSPGQGDPPYAFF
j_call: TRBJ1-1
cdr3_length: 15
d_call: TRBD1
v_call: TRBV18

cdr3_nt: TGTGCCAGCAGTTCCCTGGCGGGGGAATATTCACCCCTCCACTTT
cdr3_aa: CASSSLAGEYSPLHF
j_call: TRBJ1-6
cdr3_length: 15
d_call: NA
v_call: TRBV6-5

cdr3_nt: TGTGCCAGCTCACCTGGTCACATTTTCTCTGGAAACACCATATATTTT
cdr3_aa: CASSPGHIFSGNTIYF
j_call: TRBJ1-3
cdr3_length: 16
d_call: NA
v_call: TRBV18